This entry is about one TCR beta chain. The antigen is not known. With 0 bases removed from V and 0 bases from J, the gap between germline ends came to 9 bases. The CDR3 runs 15 residues. Germline values: CDR1 SGDLS, CDR2 YYNGEE. The culture ran for about 10 days, and then CD4+ T cells were isolated. All study participants received two doses of BNT162b2 or mRNA-1273 vaccine. Libraries were prepared by immunoSEQ multiplex PCR; TCRdb keeps only in-frame clonotypes and omits some of them. The sample gives tens of thousands of clones, approximately 81% of which show up once; more than 3.5% is in the top ten. The data are from a study of vaccination effects on CD4 cells after COVID-19.

This specimen consisted of CD4+ T cells from PBMCs cultured without peptide, obtained after COVID-19 vaccination. This clonotype was obtained from a human donor who received a COVID-19 vaccine. J is TRBJ1-1 and V is TRBV9, with D perhaps TRBD1 (5 bases). CDR3 bases: TGTGCCAGCAGCGTAGCTGGGGGAATGAACACTGAAGCTTTCTTT. Its translation is CASSVAGGMNTEAFF.